This T cell receptor beta chain was captured by sequencing in a study of shared clonotypes between healthy human individuals. Study conclusions and caveats: In general, naive subsets displayed greater estimated richness than memory subsets did.

Trimming at V came to 8 bases and at J to 3 bases, leaving 5 bases not matched to a gene. Germline lookup yields CDR1 SGHDN and CDR2 FVKESK. The CDR3 spans 13 residues. A note on this clone: Its antigen is not known.

Clones were sequenced by immunoSEQ multiplex PCR, and TCRdb holds only the in-frame ones, with some missing. The table shows about 2,500,000 clones, with roughly nine tenths occurring only once. Sequencing used naive CD4+ T cells sorted from blood. The subset here: CD45RA+ positively selected. The origin of this receptor is a man between 18 and 35 years old in good health. V gene TRBV14 combines with J gene TRBJ2-7; TRBD2 agrees at 9 bases. The CDR3 spells CASGISGSYEQYF. The CDR3 region has the DNA TGTGCCAGCGGGATTAGCGGGAGCTACGAGCAGTACTTC.